This TCR beta chain was captured by sequencing in a study of blood T cell repertoires in COVID-19. Study background: Samples representing acute and convalescent COVID-19 were sourced from the United States, Italy and Spain. PBMCs, B-cell-depleted T cells, or T cells were the source of the cDNA or gDNA that made up the material.

V lost 5 bases, J lost 3 bases, and 10 bases lay in between. The CDR3 is 13 residues long. Original processing methods: The assay estimated nucleated cells by amplifying reference gene primers. Sequencing used immunoSEQ multiplex PCR; TCRdb keeps in-frame clones, though not all of them. V and J calls and clone size come straight from that table; D and trimming were deduced from the DNA. The sample holds around 87,000 clones, around 90% seen once. This TCR was sampled from a human donor with active COVID-19. The donor label of this sample is uncertain. The genes are TRBV12-3 or TRBV12-4 and TRBJ1-2; the D gene is possibly TRBD1 (6 bases). The specimen sequenced was peripheral blood. Here the CDR3 reads CASSRGGDYGYTF. Here the CDR3 DNA reads TGTGCCAGCAGTCGGGGGGGCGACTATGGCTACACCTTC.